This entry lists 14 T cell receptor beta chains sequenced from one sample in a study of T cells in Graves' hyperthyroidism and ophthalmopathy. From RNA transcripts, TCR beta CDR3 regions were amplified. The primer set for the first-round RT-PCR of the TCR CDR3 was HTBI. TCRdb re-called the multiplex PCR reads through MiXCR, storing one row per CDR3 protein. The sample includes 650,000 to 850,000 distinct CDR3 sequences, about 17% of them seen just once. Sequencing input: blood. The source is a woman aged 50 to 60 with Graves' hyperthyroidism that later progressed to Graves' ophthalmopathy.

This clonotype turned up a few times. V gene TRBV7-9 combines with J gene TRBJ1-5, with TRBD1 matching 9 bases. Germline CDR1 SEHNR, CDR2 FQNEAQ (reference sequence). The CDR3 sequence is 17 residues long. V gave up 2 bases and J gave up 2 bases; unmatched junction bases: 7. CDR3 sequence: CASSLWTGDVGNQPQHF. CDR3 DNA sequence: TGTGCCAGCAGCTTATGGACAGGGGACGTGGGCAATCAGCCCCAGCATTTT. Variable domain in full (rest from reference TRBV7-9 and TRBJ1-5): DTGVSQNPRHKITKRGQNVTFRCDPISEHNRLYWYRQTLGQGPEFLTYFQNEAQLEKSRLLSDRFSAERPKGSFSTLEIQRTEQGDSAMYLCASSLWTGDVGNQPQHFGDGTRLSIL.

The sample holds many counts of this clonotype. The J gene is TRBJ1-1, the V gene TRBV7-2; no firm D call. The germline CDR1 and CDR2 sequences are SGHTA and FQGNSA. The CDR3 covers 15 residues. V was pared by 1 base and J by 2 bases, with 11 bases between. CDR3 DNA sequence: TGTGCCAGCAGCTTAGATTGGGCGGATAACACTGAAGCTTTCTTT. Protein: CASSLDWADNTEAFF.

The V call is TRBV27, the J call TRBJ2-3; TRBD2 matches at 8 bases. The CDR3 runs 17 residues. CDR1 and CDR2 from the germline V gene are MNHEY and SMNVEV (reference sequence). The J segment lost 2 bases and the V segment lost 1 base, leaving 8 bases of the junction unmatched. The CDR3 DNA reads TGTGCCAGCAGTTTATGGGCCAGCGGGGGCATCACAGATACGCAGTATTTT. Its protein is CASSLWASGGITDTQYF.

This clonotype was picked up many times. The chain combines TRBV6-5 with TRBJ1-1; no clear D. The CDR3 runs to 16 residues. From germline, CDR1 is MNHEY and CDR2 SVGAGI. Trimming left V 2 bases short and J 1 base short, with 14 bases between. Written as DNA, the CDR3 is TGTGCCAGCAGTTACGAGTTATCTGGGTCGAACACTGAAGCTTTCTTT. Its protein product is CASSYELSGSNTEAFF.

This clonotype showed up many times. J is TRBJ1-1 and V is TRBV5-8; 8 positions agree with TRBD1. This CDR3 is built from 14 residues. The ends lost 4 bases at V and 4 bases at J; junction bases unmatched: 6. Germline V lookup: CDR1 SGHTS, CDR2 YDEGEE. In nucleotides, the CDR3 is TGTGCCAGCAGCAAAACAGGGGGGGGCACTGAAGCTTTCTTT. It is translated as CASSKTGGGTEAFF.

V and J are TRBV5-4 and TRBJ2-1, with TRBD2 identical over 8 bases. CDR3 length: 17 amino acids. The germline V gene encodes CDR1 SGHNT and CDR2 YYREEE (reference sequence). The ends lost 4 bases at V and 4 bases at J; junction bases unmatched: 13. The CDR3 here is CASSPRGGSPFYNEQFF. CDR3 nucleotides: TGTGCCAGCAGCCCTCGGGGGGGGTCCCCCTTTTACAATGAGCAGTTCTTC.

This clonotype was recorded many times. V usage is TRBV7-9 and J usage is TRBJ2-1; D is uncertain. CDR1 and CDR2 from the germline V gene are SEHNR and FQNEAQ (reference sequence). The CDR3 consists of 12 residues. V was pared by 5 bases and J by 10 bases, with 12 bases between. Here the CDR3 DNA reads TGTGCCAGCAGCCCCCGTGGGCGAGAGCAGTTCTTC. Its protein is CASSPRGREQFF.

This clonotype was detected only a few times. The chain links TRBV9 to TRBJ2-5; 9 nucleotides match TRBD2. Per the germline V gene, CDR1 is SGDLS and CDR2 is YYNGEE. The length of the CDR3 is 16 residues. Trimming removed 4 bases from V and 5 bases from J; junction bases left unmatched: 12. The CDR3 spells CASSPGLAGAWETQYF. DNA of the CDR3: TGTGCCAGCAGCCCAGGTTTAGCGGGGGCATGGGAGACCCAGTACTTC.

This clonotype occurred a few times. The CDR3 loop is CSAPLEWGGWDQPQHF. Here the CDR3 DNA reads TGCAGTGCTCCCCTGGAGTGGGGGGGCTGGGATCAGCCCCAGCATTTT. V usage is TRBV20-1 and J usage is TRBJ1-5; D possibly corresponds to TRBD1 (6 bases). V lost 5 bases, J lost 5 bases, and 22 bases lay in between. This CDR3 contains 16 residues. The germline V gene encodes CDR1 DFQATT and CDR2 SNEGSKA (reference sequence).

This chain uses TRBV11-2 with TRBJ1-4, with a possible D match to TRBD1 (5 bases). Germline V gene data show CDR1 as SGHAT and CDR2 as FQNNGV. The CDR3 loop spans 14 amino acids. The V gene lost 6 bases and the J gene lost 5 bases, with 13 bases spanning the gap. The CDR3 DNA reads TGTGCCAGCAGGTGGCGGGGGGGGAATGAAAAACTGTTTTTT. Protein product: CASRWRGGNEKLFF.

The chain is built from TRBV7-9 and TRBJ1-1, with D tentatively TRBD1 (6 bases). The CDR3 extends over 14 amino acids. Germline V CDR1 and CDR2: SEHNR, FQNEAQ (reference sequence). V dropped 5 bases and J dropped 8 bases, with 18 bases sitting between them. CDR3 in amino acids: CASSTINREREAFF. DNA of the CDR3: TGTGCCAGCAGCACCATTAACAGGGAGCGGGAAGCTTTCTTT.

The chain carries TRBV9 and TRBJ1-3; the D gene is possibly TRBD1 (6 bases). Between the trimmed V and J ends, which lost 3 bases and 3 bases, there was a span of 10 bases. The germline V gene has CDR1 SGDLS and CDR2 YYNGEE. The length of the CDR3 is 14 residues. This CDR3 is CASSANRDGNTIYF. Here the CDR3 DNA reads TGTGCCAGCAGCGCGAACAGGGATGGAAACACCATATATTTT.

This clonotype occurred many times. The chain recombines TRBV6-1 with TRBJ1-1; 12 bases map to TRBD1. The V gene's germline CDR1 is MNHNS and CDR2 SASEGT. This CDR3 spans 16 amino acids. V dropped 5 bases and J dropped 5; count of bases not matched to a gene: 9. In DNA form, the CDR3 reads TGTGCCAGCAGTCCGGGACAGGGGGCGCGGTTAACTGAAGCTTTCTTT. The encoded protein is CASSPGQGARLTEAFF.

At least ten counts were recorded for this clonotype. The V call is TRBV11-3, the J call TRBJ2-7; 8 bases are shared with TRBD1. This CDR3 has 13 residues. Germline V CDR1 and CDR2: SGHNT, YENEEA. The J segment lost 6 bases and the V segment lost 5 bases, leaving 6 bases of the junction unmatched. The CDR3 protein is CASSAQGEVEQYF. As DNA, the CDR3 is TGTGCCAGCAGCGCACAGGGGGAGGTCGAGCAGTACTTC.